Listed here are 6 T cell receptor beta chains from one sample, sequenced in a study of cytomegalovirus exposure and HLA in healthy donors. Both 60 Vbeta primers and 13 Jbeta primers went into the PCR. Assay: immunoSEQ multiplex PCR; the TCRdb copy retains only in-frame clones and omits some. The table records over 100,000 clones, about 80% of them present only once. Input material: PBMCs. Receptor source: a woman between 45 and 60 years old in good health and CMV-seropositive.

This rearrangement joins TRBV7-9 to TRBJ2-1; 9 nucleotides line up with TRBD2. V lost 2 bases, J lost 2 bases, and 1 base stayed unmatched. The CDR3 contains 15 residues. Looked up from germline, CDR1 is SEHNR and CDR2 is FQNEAQ (reference sequence). CDR3 region: CASSLRLAAYNEQFF. The CDR3 DNA reads TGTGCCAGCAGCTTAAGACTAGCGGCCTACAATGAGCAGTTCTTC.

The chain is built from TRBV6-6 and TRBJ2-7; D possibly corresponds to TRBD1 (5 bases). Germline CDR1 reads MNHNY; CDR2 reads SVGAGI (reference sequence). The CDR3 covers 14 residues. Trimming took 0 bases from V and 5 from J, leaving 11 bases between them. CDR3 in amino acids: CASSYSQGTHEQYF. DNA of the CDR3: TGTGCCAGCAGTTACTCGCAGGGTACCCACGAGCAGTACTTC.

J is TRBJ2-1 and V is TRBV11-1; unclear D gene. V lost 4 bases and J 9 bases, leaving 13 bases between the germline ends. The CDR3 is made up of 13 amino acids. CDR1 is SGHAT and CDR2 is FQDESV in the germline V gene (reference sequence). CDR3 amino acids: CASSSGSLLEQFF. Here the CDR3 DNA reads TGTGCCAGCAGCTCCGGGTCCCTGCTTGAGCAGTTCTTC.

This rearrangement joins TRBV6-5 to TRBJ2-7, with D possibly being TRBD1 (6 bases). The V end was cut by 6 bases, the J end by 2 bases, with 11 bases between. From germline, CDR1 is MNHEY and CDR2 SVGAGI. The CDR3 totals 13 residues. The CDR3 loop reads CASSPRTAYEQYF. The DNA of the CDR3 is TGTGCCAGCAGCCCCCGGACAGCCTACGAGCAGTACTTC.

The genes are TRBV5-1 and TRBJ2-5; 10 nucleotides match TRBD2. Germline assignment: CDR1 SGHRS and CDR2 YFSETQ. The CDR3 totals 14 residues. V lost 3 bases and J lost 6; bases outside the gene matches: 5. The DNA of the CDR3 is TGCGCCAGCAGCTCTAGCGGGGGAATGCAGACCCAGTACTTC. Translating it yields CASSSSGGMQTQYF.

The chain joins TRBV2 to TRBJ2-1; a weak D match, TRBD1 (6 bases). This CDR3 comprises 12 residues. Germline-derived CDR1 and CDR2 are SNHLY and FYNNEI. Trimming shortened V by 9 bases and J by 5 bases, and 11 bases separated the two germline ends. In nucleotides, the CDR3 is TGTGCCAGATACAGGGTGGACAATGAGCAGTTCTTC. This encodes CARYRVDNEQFF. The variable domain in full, completed from reference TRBV2 and TRBJ2-1, reads EPEVTQTPSHQVTQMGQEVILRCVPISNHLYFYWYRQILGQKVEFLVSFYNNEISEKSEIFDDQFSVERPDGSNFTLKIRSTKLEDSAMYFCARYRVDNEQFFGPGTRLTVL.